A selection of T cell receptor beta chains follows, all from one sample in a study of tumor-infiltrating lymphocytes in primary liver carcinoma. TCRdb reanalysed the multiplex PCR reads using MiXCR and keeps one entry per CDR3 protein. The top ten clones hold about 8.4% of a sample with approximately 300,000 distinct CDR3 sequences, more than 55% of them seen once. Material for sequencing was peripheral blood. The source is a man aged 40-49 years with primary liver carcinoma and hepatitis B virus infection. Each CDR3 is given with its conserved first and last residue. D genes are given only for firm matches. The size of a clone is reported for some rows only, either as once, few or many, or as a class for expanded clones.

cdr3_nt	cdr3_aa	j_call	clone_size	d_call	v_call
TGCGCCAGCAGCCAAGATAGGACAGAGTTCAATGAGCAGTTCTTC	CASSQDRTEFNEQFF	TRBJ2-1	many	NA	TRBV4-3
TGCGCCAGCAGCCAAGGTTTGGGGGACTCCTACGAGCAGTACTTC	CASSQGLGDSYEQYF	TRBJ2-7	few	NA	TRBV4-3
TGCGCCAGCAGCCAAGTGGGCGGGACAGGGTATTACGAGCGGTACTTC	CASSQVGGTGYYERYF	TRBJ2-7	NA	TRBD1	TRBV4-1
TGCGCTAGCAACCCGTCCCGGGACACTCAGCCCCAGCATTTT	CASNPSRDTQPQHF	TRBJ1-5	NA	NA	TRBV4-1
TGCGCCAGCAGCCAATTTCAAGAAGCGGACAGGACCGCAGATACTCAGTATTTT	CASSQFQEADRTADTQYF	TRBJ2-3	NA	TRBD1	TRBV4-3
TGTGCCAGCAGCTTATCCCTATCACCCCTCCACTTT	CASSLSLSPLHF	TRBJ1-6	few	NA	TRBV7-9
TGCGCCAGCAACCAAGACCTAGCGGGAGGACCGTACAATGAGCAGTTGTTC	CASNQDLAGGPYNEQLF	TRBJ2-1	once	TRBD2	TRBV4-3
TGTGCCATCAGCTTGGACCGACAGGGGGTTTCAAATGAGCAGTTCTTC	CAISLDRQGVSNEQFF	TRBJ2-1	NA	TRBD1	TRBV5-4
TGTGCCAGCAGCTTACCGACATCCGCGAACACCGGGGAGCTGTTTTTT	CASSLPTSANTGELFF	TRBJ2-2	many	NA	TRBV5-6
TGTGCTAACAGCTATGCTGCCGCCGGCACCGGGGAGCTGTTTTTT	CANSYAAAGTGELFF	TRBJ2-2	NA	NA	TRBV7-9
TGTGCCAGCAGTTACCCGCCCCAGGGTGGCTACGAGCAGTATTTC	CASSYPPQGGYEQYF	TRBJ2-7	NA	NA	TRBV6-5